This T cell receptor (beta chain) was captured by sequencing in a study of shared clonotypes between healthy human individuals. In the case of this clone: What it recognizes is unknown.

Healthy HIV-negative adults without recent acute infections or vaccinations served as donors. Only Caucasian adults living in Nashville, Tennessee made up the donor group. This CDR3 spans 19 amino acids. Notes on the study in general: Compared with memory subsets, naive subsets generally had larger estimated richness.

In the original analysis: Filtering differed for immunoSEQ, which gave only junction sequences without quality scores. Libraries were prepared by immunoSEQ multiplex PCR; TCRdb keeps only in-frame clonotypes and omits some of them. V and J calls and clone size follow that table, whereas D and trimming were derived from the DNA. The data hold 2,500,000 or so clones, with over 85% observed a single time. Source material: naive CD4+ T cells from PBMCs. Noted subset: CD45RA+ positively selected. The clonotype originates from a man younger than 35 in good health. Some clones in this sample may be carry-over from other donors' samples. V is TRBV21-1 and J is TRBJ2-2; the tabulated D call, TRBD1, remains unverified against the DNA. TRBV21-1 is given as a pseudogene. In nucleotides, the CDR3 is TGTGCCAGCAGCAAAGCTAAGTGTGGACAGGGTACGCACACCGGGGAGCTGTTTTTT. It codes for CASSKAKCGQGTHTGELFF.